A single T cell receptor beta chain is shown here with its context. This CDR3 is 15 amino acids long. Germline CDR1 is SGHVS and CDR2 is FNYEAQ. Trimming cost V 1 base and J 6 bases, with 15 bases left between them. The record originates from a study of cytomegalovirus exposure and HLA in healthy donors. Primers included in the PCR were 60 Vbeta and 13 Jbeta primers. Generated by immunoSEQ multiplex PCR, the TCRdb table keeps only in-frame clones and is missing some. The sample contains 95,000 to 150,000 clones, 66% of which appear only once. The sequenced material came from PBMCs. This sequence joins TRBV7-6 and TRBJ2-5; maybe TRBD2 (6 bases). The clonotype originates from a man between 18 and 35 years old in good health and CMV-seronegative. The CDR3 loop reads CASSLVAGPGKTQYF. CDR3 DNA sequence: TGTGCCAGCAGCTTAGTCGCGGGGCCAGGGAAGACCCAGTACTTC.